A selection of T cell receptor beta chains follows, all from one sample in a study of CXCR3-negative and CXCR3-positive naive CD8 T cells. One entry per CDR3 protein, without DNA, is what TCRdb gives after re-calling the 5' RACE reads. In total, the table holds approximately 96,000 distinct CDR3 sequences. What was sequenced was naive CXCR3+ CD8+ T cells from blood. The receptor source for this set is a human donor in good health. Some clones in this sample may be carry-over from other donors' samples. The CDR3 runs from the conserved cysteine through the conserved F or W. Fields, in order: J gene, V gene, CDR3 length, CDR3 protein.

TRBJ2-5 | TRBV7-9 | 14 | CASSSLVDTETQYF
TRBJ2-7 | TRBV6-2/TRBV6-3 | 18 | CASSPPGLAGGRHGEQYF
TRBJ1-2 | TRBV29-1 | 14 | CSVDSRGVGYGYTF
TRBJ2-7 | TRBV4-3 | 15 | CASSPGDRGLYEQYF
TRBJ1-1 | TRBV29-1 | 11 | CSVGGGTEAFF
TRBJ1-5 | TRBV7-2 | 16 | CASSLGAGGFNQPQHF
TRBJ2-2 | TRBV7-8 | 16 | CASSLAGPVNTGELFF
TRBJ1-2 | TRBV27 | 15 | CASRLETDRNYGYTF
TRBJ2-7 | TRBV9 | 13 | CASSSPPGHEQYF
TRBJ2-5 | TRBV25-1 | 15 | CASSEYRPGGETQYF
TRBJ1-6 | TRBV30 | 16 | CAWRSNSDSWNSPLHF
TRBJ1-2 | TRBV19 | 15 | CASSMTYTANYGYTF
TRBJ1-4 | TRBV18 | 15 | CASSPPGSTNEKLFF
TRBJ2-1 | TRBV29-1 | 15 | CSVTTGGEPYNEQFF
TRBJ1-5 | TRBV21-1 | 17 | CASSVRDRNGGNQPQHF
TRBJ2-1 | TRBV20-1 | 18 | CSARGLAAPRLSHNEQFF
TRBJ2-5 | TRBV7-7 | 16 | CASSLSTSGGEETQYF
TRBJ2-1 | TRBV9 | 14 | CASSPRSDYNEQFF
TRBJ2-3 | TRBV14 | 19 | CASSRGLAGGLPGTDTQCF
TRBJ2-7 | TRBV6-5 | 14 | CASSYSTGGYEQYF
TRBJ2-2 | TRBV9 | 15 | CASSVAQGLTGELFF
TRBJ2-1 | TRBV20-1 | 15 | CSARDQAGGYNEQFF
TRBJ1-1 | TRBV9 | 13 | CASSVVKNTEAFF
TRBJ2-1 | TRBV9 | 13 | CASSVSQNNEQFF
TRBJ2-7 | TRBV20-1 | 11 | CSAREVVEQYF
TRBJ2-7 | TRBV7-9 | 12 | CASSPNHYEQYF
TRBJ2-7 | TRBV14 | 14 | CASSKPPGDYEQYF
TRBJ2-1 | TRBV28 | 15 | CASSPPTGVSDEQFF
TRBJ2-7 | TRBV28 | 18 | CASSLNLSEGSHLDEQYF
TRBJ2-7 | TRBV6-1 | 12 | CASSEVSYEQYF
TRBJ1-6 | TRBV7-3 | 15 | CASSLVSDKDSPLHF
TRBJ2-2 | TRBV7-8 | 14 | CASSAGRDTGELFF
TRBJ2-3 | TRBV15 | 15 | CATSREGSGGDTQYF
TRBJ1-2 | TRBV14 | 21 | CASSQDSWGRPGPLANYGYTF
TRBJ1-2 | TRBV7-2 | 14 | CASSTGGALASYTF
TRBJ1-2 | TRBV19 | 13 | CACRGESNYGYTF
TRBJ2-3 | TRBV28 | 17 | CASSFRQGVLVLDTQYF
TRBJ2-3 | TRBV15 | 14 | CATSRDKGTDTQYF
TRBJ2-2 | TRBV5-1 | 14 | CASSEVQRAGELFF
TRBJ2-7 | TRBV28 | 16 | CASSFRRDGGLYEQYF
TRBJ2-1 | TRBV28 | 14 | CASSFPPSVNEQFF
TRBJ2-1 | TRBV7-9 | 17 | CASSIALAGLSYNEQFF
TRBJ2-1 | TRBV7-9 | 13 | CASSLLDRTEQFF